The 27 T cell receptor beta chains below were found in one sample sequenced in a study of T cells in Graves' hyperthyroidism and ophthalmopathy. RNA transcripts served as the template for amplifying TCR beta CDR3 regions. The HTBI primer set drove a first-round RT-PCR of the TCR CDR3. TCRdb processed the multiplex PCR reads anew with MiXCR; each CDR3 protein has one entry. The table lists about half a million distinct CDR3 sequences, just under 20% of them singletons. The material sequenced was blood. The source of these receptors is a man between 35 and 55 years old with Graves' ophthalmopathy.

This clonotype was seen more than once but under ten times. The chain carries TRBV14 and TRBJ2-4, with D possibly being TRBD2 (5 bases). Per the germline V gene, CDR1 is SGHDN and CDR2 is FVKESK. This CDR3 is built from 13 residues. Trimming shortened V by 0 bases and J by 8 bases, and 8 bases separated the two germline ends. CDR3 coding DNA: TGTGCCAGCAGCCAAGATTTGCGGGACATTCAGTACTTC. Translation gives CASSQDLRDIQYF.

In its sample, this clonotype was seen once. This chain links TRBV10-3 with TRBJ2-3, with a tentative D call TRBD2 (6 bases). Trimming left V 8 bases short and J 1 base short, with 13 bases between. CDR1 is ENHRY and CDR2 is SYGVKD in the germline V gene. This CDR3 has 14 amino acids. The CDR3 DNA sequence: TGTGCCATCCGGCCGGGAGAAGGCACAGATACGCAGTATTTT. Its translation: CAIRPGEGTDTQYF.

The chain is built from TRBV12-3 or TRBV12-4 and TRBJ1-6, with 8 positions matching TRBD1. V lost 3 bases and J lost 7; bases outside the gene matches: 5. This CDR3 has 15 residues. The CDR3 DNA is TGTGCCAGCAGTTTTAGGGACAGGCTAAATTCACCCCTCCACTTT. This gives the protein CASSFRDRLNSPLHF.

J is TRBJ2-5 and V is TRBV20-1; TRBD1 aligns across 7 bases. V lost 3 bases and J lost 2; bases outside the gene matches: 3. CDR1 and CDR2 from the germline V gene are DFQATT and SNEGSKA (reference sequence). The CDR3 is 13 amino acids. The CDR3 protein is CSASTGQQETQYF. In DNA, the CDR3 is TGCAGTGCTAGTACGGGACAGCAAGAGACCCAGTACTTC.

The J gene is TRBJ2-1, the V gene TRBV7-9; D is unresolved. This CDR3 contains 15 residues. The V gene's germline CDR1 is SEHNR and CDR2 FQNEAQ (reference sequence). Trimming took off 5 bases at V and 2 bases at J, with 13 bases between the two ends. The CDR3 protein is CASSRPGLAYNEQFF. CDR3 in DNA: TGTGCCAGCAGCCGACCGGGTCTGGCCTACAATGAGCAGTTCTTC.

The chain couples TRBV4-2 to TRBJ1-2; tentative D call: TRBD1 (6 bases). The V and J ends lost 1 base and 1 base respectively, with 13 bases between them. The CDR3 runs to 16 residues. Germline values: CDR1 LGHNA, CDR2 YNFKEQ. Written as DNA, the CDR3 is TGTGCCAGCAGCCAAGCCACGGGGGGGCTTAACTATGGCTACACCTTC. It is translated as CASSQATGGLNYGYTF.

CDR3 sequence reads: CSSRTGLYNEQFF. The CDR3 DNA follows: TGCAGCTCCCGGACAGGGCTATACAATGAGCAGTTCTTC. The chain uses TRBV29-1 and TRBJ2-1; 8 bases are a match to TRBD1. The CDR3 sequence is 13 residues long. From germline, CDR1 is SQVTM and CDR2 ANQGSEA. V shed 8 bases and J 4 bases; nucleotides not matched to a gene: 7.

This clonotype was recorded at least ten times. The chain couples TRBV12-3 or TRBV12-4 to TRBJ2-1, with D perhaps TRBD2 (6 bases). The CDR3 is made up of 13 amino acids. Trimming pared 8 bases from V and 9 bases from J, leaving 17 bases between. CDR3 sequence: CASGGAREGEQFF. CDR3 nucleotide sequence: TGTGCCAGCGGCGGGGCTAGGGAAGGTGAGCAGTTCTTC.

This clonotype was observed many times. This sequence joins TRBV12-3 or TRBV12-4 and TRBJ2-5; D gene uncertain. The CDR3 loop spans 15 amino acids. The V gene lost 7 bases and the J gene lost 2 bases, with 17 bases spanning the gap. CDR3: CASTPGRSLQETQYF. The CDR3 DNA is TGTGCCAGCACCCCGGGCCGAAGCCTACAAGAGACCCAGTACTTC.

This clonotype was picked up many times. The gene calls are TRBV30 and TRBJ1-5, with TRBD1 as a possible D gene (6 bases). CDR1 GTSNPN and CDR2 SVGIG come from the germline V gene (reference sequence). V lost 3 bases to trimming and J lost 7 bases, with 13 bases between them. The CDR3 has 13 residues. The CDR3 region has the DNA TGTGCCTGGAGGAACAGGGTGGACCAGCCCCAGCATTTT. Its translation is CAWRNRVDQPQHF.

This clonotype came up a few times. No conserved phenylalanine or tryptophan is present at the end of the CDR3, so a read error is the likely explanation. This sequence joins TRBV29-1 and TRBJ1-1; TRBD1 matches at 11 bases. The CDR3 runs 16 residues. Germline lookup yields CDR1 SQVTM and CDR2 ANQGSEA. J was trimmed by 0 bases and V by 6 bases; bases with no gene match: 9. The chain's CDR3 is CSVSGQGAYMNTEAFS. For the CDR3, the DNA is TGCAGCGTCTCCGGACAGGGGGCTTACATGAACACTGAAGCTTTCTCT.

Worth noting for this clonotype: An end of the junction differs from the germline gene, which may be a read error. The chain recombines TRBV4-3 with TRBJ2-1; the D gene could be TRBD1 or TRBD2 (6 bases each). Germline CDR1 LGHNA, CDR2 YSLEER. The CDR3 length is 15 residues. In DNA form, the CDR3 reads TGCGCCAGCAGCCAAGGACTAGGGGGATACAATAAGCAGTTCTTC. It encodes CASSQGLGGYNKQFF.

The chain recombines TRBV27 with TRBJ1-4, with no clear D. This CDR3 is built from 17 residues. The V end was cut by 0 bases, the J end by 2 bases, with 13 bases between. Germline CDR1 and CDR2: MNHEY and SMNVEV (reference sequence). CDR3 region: CASSLSGIRQTNEKLFF. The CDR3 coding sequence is TGTGCCAGCAGTTTATCGGGGATACGGCAGACTAATGAAAAACTGTTTTTT.

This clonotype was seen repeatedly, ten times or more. CDR3 amino acids: CASSFRGSSAKNIQYF. CDR3 nucleotides: TGTGCCAGCAGTTTTCGGGGAAGTTCAGCCAAAAACATTCAGTACTTC. V gene TRBV28 combines with J gene TRBJ2-4, with D possibly being TRBD2 (5 bases). This CDR3 region has 16 residues. In germline, CDR1 is MDHEN, CDR2 SYDVKM. The ends were cut back, 3 bases at V and 0 bases at J, with 12 bases in the middle.

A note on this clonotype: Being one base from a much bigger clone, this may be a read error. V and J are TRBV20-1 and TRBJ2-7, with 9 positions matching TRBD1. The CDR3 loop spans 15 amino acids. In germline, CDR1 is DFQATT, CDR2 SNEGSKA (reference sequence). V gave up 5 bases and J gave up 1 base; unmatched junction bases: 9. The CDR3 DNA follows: TGCAGTGCTTTACACCGGGACAGGGCTTCCTACGAGCAGTACTTC. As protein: CSALHRDRASYEQYF.

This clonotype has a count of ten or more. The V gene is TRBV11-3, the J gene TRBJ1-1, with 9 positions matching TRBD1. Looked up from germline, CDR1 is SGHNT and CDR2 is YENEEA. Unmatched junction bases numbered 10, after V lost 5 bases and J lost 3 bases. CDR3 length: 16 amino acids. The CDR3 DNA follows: TGTGCCAGCAGCCCCGGACAGGGGAAGGGGTACACTGAAGCTTTCTTT. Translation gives CASSPGQGKGYTEAFF.

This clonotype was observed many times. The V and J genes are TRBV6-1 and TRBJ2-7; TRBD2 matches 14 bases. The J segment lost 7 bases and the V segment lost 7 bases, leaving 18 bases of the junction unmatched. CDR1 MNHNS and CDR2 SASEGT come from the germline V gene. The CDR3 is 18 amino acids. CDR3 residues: CASTPSGTSGGLVREQYF. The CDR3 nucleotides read TGTGCCAGCACCCCCTCAGGGACTAGCGGGGGCCTTGTACGGGAGCAGTACTTC.

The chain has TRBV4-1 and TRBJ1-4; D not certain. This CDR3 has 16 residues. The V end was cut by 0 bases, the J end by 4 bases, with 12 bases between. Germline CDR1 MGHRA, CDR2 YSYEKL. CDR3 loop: CASSQEARSDNEKLFF. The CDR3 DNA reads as TGCGCCAGCAGCCAAGAGGCCAGGAGCGATAATGAAAAACTGTTTTTT.

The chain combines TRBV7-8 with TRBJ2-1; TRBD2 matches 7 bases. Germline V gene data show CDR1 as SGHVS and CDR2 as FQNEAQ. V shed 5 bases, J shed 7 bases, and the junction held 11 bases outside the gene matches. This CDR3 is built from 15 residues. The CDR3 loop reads CASSPGGGPGNEQFF. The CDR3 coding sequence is TGTGCCAGCAGCCCGGGGGGAGGGCCTGGGAATGAGCAGTTCTTC. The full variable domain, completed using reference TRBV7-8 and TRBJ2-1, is GAGVSQSPRYKVAKRGQDVALRCDPISGHVSLFWYQQALGQGPEFLTYFQNEAQLDKSGLPSDRFFAERPEGSVSTLKIQRTQQEDSAVYLCASSPGGGPGNEQFFGPGTRLTVL.

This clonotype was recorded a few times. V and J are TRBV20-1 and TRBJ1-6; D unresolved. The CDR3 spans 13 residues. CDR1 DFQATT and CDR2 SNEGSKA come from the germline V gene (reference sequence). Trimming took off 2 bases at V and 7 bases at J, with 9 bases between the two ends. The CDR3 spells CSARTTVNSPLHF. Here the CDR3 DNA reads TGCAGTGCTAGAACAACAGTGAATTCACCCCTCCACTTT.

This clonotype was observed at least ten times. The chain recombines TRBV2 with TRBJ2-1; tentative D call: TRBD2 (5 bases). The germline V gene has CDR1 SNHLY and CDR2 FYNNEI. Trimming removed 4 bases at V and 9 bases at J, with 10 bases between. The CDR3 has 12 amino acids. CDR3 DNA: TGTGCCAGCAGTGTGGGCGGAGGTGAGCAGTTCTTC. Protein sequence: CASSVGGGEQFF. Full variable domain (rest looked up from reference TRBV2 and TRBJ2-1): EPEVTQTPSHQVTQMGQEVILRCVPISNHLYFYWYRQILGQKVEFLVSFYNNEISEKSEIFDDQFSVERPDGSNFTLKIRSTKLEDSAMYFCASSVGGGEQFFGPGTRLTVL.

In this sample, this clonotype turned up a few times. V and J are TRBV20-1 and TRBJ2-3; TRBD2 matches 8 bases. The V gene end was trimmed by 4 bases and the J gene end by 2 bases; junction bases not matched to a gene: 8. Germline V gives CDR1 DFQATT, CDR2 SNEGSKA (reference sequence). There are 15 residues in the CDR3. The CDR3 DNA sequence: TGCAGTGCTACCTCAAGCGGGAGAGACACAGATACGCAGTATTTT. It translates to CSATSSGRDTDTQYF.

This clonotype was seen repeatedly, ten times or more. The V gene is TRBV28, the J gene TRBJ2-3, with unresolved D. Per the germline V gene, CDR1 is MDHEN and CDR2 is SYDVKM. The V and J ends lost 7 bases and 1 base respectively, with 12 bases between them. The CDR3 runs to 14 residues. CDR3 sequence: CASILSPGTDTQYF. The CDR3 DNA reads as TGTGCCAGCATACTATCCCCAGGCACAGATACGCAGTATTTT.

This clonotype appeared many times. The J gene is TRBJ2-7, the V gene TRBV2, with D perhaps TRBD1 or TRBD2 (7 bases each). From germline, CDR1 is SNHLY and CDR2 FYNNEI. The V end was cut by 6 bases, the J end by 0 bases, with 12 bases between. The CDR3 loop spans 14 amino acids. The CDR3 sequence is CASRQGGSSYEQYF. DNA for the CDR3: TGTGCCAGCAGGCAGGGGGGGAGCTCCTACGAGCAGTACTTC.

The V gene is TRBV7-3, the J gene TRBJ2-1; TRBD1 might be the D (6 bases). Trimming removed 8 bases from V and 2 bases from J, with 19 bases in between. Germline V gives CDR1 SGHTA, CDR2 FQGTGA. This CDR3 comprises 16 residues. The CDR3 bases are TGTGCCAGCGGCCCTCACCCCCGGACAGCCTACAATGAGCAGTTCTTC. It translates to CASGPHPRTAYNEQFF.

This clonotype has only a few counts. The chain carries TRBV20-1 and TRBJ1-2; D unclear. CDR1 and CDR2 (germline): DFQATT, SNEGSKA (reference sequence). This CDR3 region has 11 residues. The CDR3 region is CSPGPGGGYTF. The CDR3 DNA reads TGCAGCCCTGGTCCAGGAGGTGGCTACACCTTC.

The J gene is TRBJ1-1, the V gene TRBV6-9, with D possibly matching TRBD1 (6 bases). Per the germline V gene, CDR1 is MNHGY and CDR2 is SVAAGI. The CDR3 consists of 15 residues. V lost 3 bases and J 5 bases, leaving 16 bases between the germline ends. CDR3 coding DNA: TGTGCCAGCAGTTACCCCCCGACAGGAGGGACTGAAGCTTTCTTT. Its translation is CASSYPPTGGTEAFF.